The 28 T cell receptor beta chains reported below all come from one sample, sequenced in a study of cytomegalovirus exposure and HLA in healthy donors. PCR used 60 Vbeta primers and 13 Jbeta primers. Sequencing was performed with immunoSEQ multiplex PCR; in TCRdb, only in-frame clones are kept and a portion is missing. The table includes some 200,000 clones, about 80% detected once. Sequencing was carried out using PBMCs. These receptor sequences come from a woman aged 50 to 60 in good health and CMV-seropositive.

With respect to this clone: This same CDR3 is encoded by further DNA sequences in the sample. J is TRBJ2-5 and V is TRBV5-1; TRBD2 agrees at 8 bases. Per the germline V gene, CDR1 is SGHRS and CDR2 is YFSETQ. V lost 0 bases to trimming and J lost 5 bases; unmatched junction nucleotides: 9. This CDR3 is 16 amino acids long. The CDR3 sequence: CASSLGASGPGETQYF. As DNA, the CDR3 is TGCGCCAGCAGCTTGGGAGCTAGCGGGCCTGGGGAGACCCAGTACTTC.

V is TRBV7-2 and J is TRBJ1-1, with a tentative D call TRBD1 (6 bases). The CDR3 is made up of 14 amino acids. CDR1 SGHTA and CDR2 FQGNSA come from the germline V gene. Trimming removed 5 bases at V and 0 bases at J, with 10 bases between. CDR3 region: CASSPTGMNTEAFF. CDR3 nucleotides: TGTGCCAGCAGCCCCACAGGGATGAACACTGAAGCTTTCTTT.

This chain links TRBV7-9 with TRBJ2-3; the D gene is possibly TRBD2 (6 bases). Trimming removed 5 bases at V and 2 bases at J, with 17 bases between. The germline V gene has CDR1 SEHNR and CDR2 FQNEAQ (reference sequence). The CDR3 runs 16 residues. As DNA, the CDR3 is TGTGCCAGCAGCCCAGCCCCGGGACTTTACACAGATACGCAGTATTTT. Protein: CASSPAPGLYTDTQYF.

In this sample, this clone turned up a few times. The genes are TRBV27 and TRBJ2-7, with D possibly matching TRBD2 (6 bases). Germline lookup yields CDR1 MNHEY and CDR2 SMNVEV (reference sequence). The ends were cut back, 2 bases at V and 7 bases at J, with 15 bases in the middle. The CDR3 is 14 residues long. CDR3 DNA sequence: TGTGCCAGCAGTTTAGGGGCGCGGCGGGGAGAGCAGTACTTC. Amino acids: CASSLGARRGEQYF.

This clone was seen just once. The chain combines TRBV6-6 with TRBJ2-5, with TRBD1 matching 9 bases. The last part of the DNA fits TRBJ2-7 better; the J call may be wrong. The CDR3 sequence is 15 residues long. From germline, CDR1 is MNHNY and CDR2 SVGAGI (reference sequence). The DNA of the CDR3 is TGTGCCAGCAGTCCCGGGACAGGGTTTGAAGACGAGCAGTACTTC. It encodes CASSPGTGFEDEQYF.

This rearrangement joins TRBV6-5 to TRBJ2-4, with D unresolved. Germline V gene lookup returns CDR1 MNHEY and CDR2 SVGAGI. V was pared by 0 bases and J by 4 bases, with 10 bases between. The CDR3 extends over 15 amino acids. The CDR3 spells CASSYSGTEKNIQYF. The DNA for the CDR3 is TGTGCCAGCAGTTACTCGGGCACGGAAAAAAACATTCAGTACTTC.

This clone showed up just a few times. The V and J genes are TRBV18 and TRBJ2-7; 7 bases are shared with TRBD1. The ends lost 3 bases at V and 0 bases at J; junction bases unmatched: 5. Per the germline V gene, CDR1 is KGHSH and CDR2 is LQKENI. CDR3 length: 15 residues. CDR3 protein: CASSPGQVSSYEQYF. The CDR3 nucleotides are TGTGCCAGCTCACCTGGACAGGTTTCCTCCTACGAGCAGTACTTC. The entire variable domain, with the rest obtained from reference TRBV18 and TRBJ2-7, is as follows: NAGVMQNPRHLVRRRGQEARLRCSPMKGHSHVYWYRQLPEEGLKFMVYLQKENIIDESGMPKERFSAEFPKEGPSILRIQQVVRGDSAAYFCASSPGQVSSYEQYFGPGTRLTVT.

This chain uses TRBV6-5 with TRBJ1-3; D is unresolved. This CDR3 spans 15 amino acids. V gave up 0 bases and J gave up 0 bases, with 6 bases separating them. Germline V gene sequence: CDR1 MNHEY, CDR2 SVGAGI. The CDR3 sequence: CASSYSLSSGNTIYF. In DNA, the CDR3 is TGTGCCAGCAGTTACTCCCTGAGCTCTGGAAACACCATATATTTT.

V is TRBV19 and J is TRBJ1-1; 7 positions match TRBD1. Germline values: CDR1 LNHDA, CDR2 SQIVND (reference sequence). The V segment lost 5 bases and the J segment 0 bases; nucleotides outside the gene matches: 3. The CDR3 extends over 14 amino acids. CDR3 loop: CASSSGQLNTEAFF. Here the CDR3 DNA reads TGTGCCAGTAGTTCGGGACAGCTGAACACTGAAGCTTTCTTT.

V usage is TRBV5-1 and J usage is TRBJ2-7; 8 nucleotides line up with TRBD1. Per the germline V gene, CDR1 is SGHRS and CDR2 is YFSETQ. V shed 0 bases, J shed 2 bases, and the junction held 4 bases outside the gene matches. The CDR3 runs 15 residues. CDR3 bases: TGCGCCAGCAGCTTGGAGGGACAGGCGACCTACGAGCAGTACTTC. It codes for CASSLEGQATYEQYF.

As DNA, the CDR3 is TGTGCCAGCAGAACAGACAGGTTCACTGAAGCTTTCTTT. It codes for CASRTDRFTEAFF. The chain has TRBV5-4 and TRBJ1-1; the D gene is possibly TRBD1 (6 bases). The CDR3 has 13 residues. Germline V gene data show CDR1 as SGHNT and CDR2 as YYREEE (reference sequence). The germline V and J ends were trimmed by 5 bases and 4 bases, with 12 bases remaining between them.

As concerns this clone: A junction end diverges from the germline sequence, so it may reflect a read error. This chain's CDR3 is CSSSLDSDAGELFF. The CDR3 DNA reads TGTTCCAGCAGCTTAGATAGCGACGCCGGGGAGCTGTTTTTT. This chain joins TRBV7-9 and TRBJ2-2; D might be TRBD2 (5 bases). The CDR3 covers 14 residues. Germline V gives CDR1 SEHNR, CDR2 FQNEAQ (reference sequence).

This clone came up a few times. The V gene is TRBV5-1, the J gene TRBJ1-3, with a tentative D call TRBD1 (5 bases). The V gene lost 5 bases and the J gene lost 0 bases, with 6 bases spanning the gap. CDR3 length: 13 residues. Germline CDR1 SGHRS, CDR2 YFSETQ. The CDR3 is CASSDSSGNTIYF. CDR3 nucleotides: TGCGCCAGCAGTGACAGCTCTGGAAACACCATATATTTT. Full variable domain (outside the CDR3, taken from reference TRBV5-1 and TRBJ1-3): KAGVTQTPRYLIKTRGQQVTLSCSPISGHRSVSWYQQTPGQGLQFLFEYFSETQRNKGNFPGRFSGRQFSNSRSEMNVSTLELGDSALYLCASSDSSGNTIYFGEGSWLTVV.

The chain carries TRBV18 and TRBJ2-5; D is ambiguous. Germline V lookup: CDR1 KGHSH, CDR2 LQKENI. The CDR3 is 13 residues long. Trimming shortened V by 1 base and J by 5 bases, and 8 bases separated the two germline ends. CDR3 sequence: CASSPLGGETQYF. CDR3 in DNA: TGTGCCAGCTCACCACTTGGCGGCGAGACCCAGTACTTC.

J is TRBJ2-3 and V is TRBV28; D is perhaps TRBD2 (5 bases). The CDR3 is 14 residues long. Germline V gene sequence: CDR1 MDHEN, CDR2 SYDVKM. V was clipped by 2 bases and J by 0 bases, with 6 bases between them. The DNA for the CDR3 is TGTGCCAGCAGTTTACTAGCTAGCACAGATACGCAGTATTTT. This codes for CASSLLASTDTQYF.

J is TRBJ2-5 and V is TRBV9, with D perhaps matching TRBD2 (5 bases). The V end lost 2 bases, the J end lost 4 bases, and 9 bases lay between the germline ends. Looked up from germline, CDR1 is SGDLS and CDR2 is YYNGEE. CDR3 length: 13 amino acids. In nucleotides, the CDR3 is TGTGCCAGCAGCGTTGGCGGGTTAGAGACCCAGTACTTC. It yields the protein CASSVGGLETQYF.

V gene TRBV4-3 combines with J gene TRBJ2-5; D is possibly TRBD1 (5 bases). The germline V and J ends were trimmed by 4 bases and 1 base, with 10 bases remaining between them. The germline CDR1 and CDR2 sequences are LGHNA and YSLEER. This CDR3 spans 14 amino acids. The CDR3 DNA reads as TGCGCCAGCAGCCGACAGACCAGCCAAGAGACCCAGTACTTC. Protein: CASSRQTSQETQYF.

The chain's CDR3 is CAFNRGTYNEQFF. The CDR3 DNA reads as TGTGCCTTCAACAGGGGAACCTACAATGAGCAGTTCTTC. The genes are TRBV30 and TRBJ2-1; 7 bases agree with TRBD1. V gave up 7 bases and J gave up 2 bases; unmatched junction bases: 5. Germline lookup yields CDR1 GTSNPN and CDR2 SVGIG (reference sequence). The CDR3 consists of 13 residues.

V gene TRBV2 combines with J gene TRBJ2-7; no reliable D call. CDR1 SNHLY and CDR2 FYNNEI come from the germline V gene. CDR3 size: 11 residues. Trimming shortened V by 7 bases and J by 3 bases, and 7 bases separated the two germline ends. The CDR3 spells CASTGDYEQYF. DNA for the CDR3: TGTGCCAGCACTGGAGACTACGAGCAGTACTTC.

This chain connects TRBV5-4 to TRBJ1-2; possible D gene TRBD1, 5 bases. This CDR3 spans 14 amino acids. V was trimmed by 4 bases and J by 5 bases, leaving 15 bases between them. Germline assignment: CDR1 SGHNT and CDR2 YYREEE (reference sequence). CDR3 in amino acids: CASSPGGSGYGYTF. The CDR3 DNA follows: TGTGCCAGCAGCCCCGGGGGGTCTGGGTATGGCTACACCTTC. Based on the CDR3 plus reference TRBV5-4 and TRBJ1-2, the full variable domain is ETGVTQSPTHLIKTRGQQVTLRCSSQSGHNTVSWYQQALGQGPQFIFQYYREEENGRGNFPPRFSGLQFPNYSSELNVNALELDDSALYLCASSPGGSGYGYTFGSGTRLTVV.

The chain employs TRBV18 and TRBJ2-2; TRBD1 matches 8 bases. This CDR3 is built from 14 residues. CDR1 is KGHSH, CDR2 LQKENI, per germline. J gave up 1 base and V 8 bases, and 3 bases lay outside the gene matches. This CDR3 reads CASAGGLNTGELFF. DNA of the CDR3: TGTGCCAGCGCAGGGGGCTTGAACACCGGGGAGCTGTTTTTT.

This rearrangement joins TRBV5-1 to TRBJ1-2; maybe TRBD1 (6 bases). V lost 4 bases and J lost 4, with 11 bases in between. The CDR3 runs 13 residues. CDR1 and CDR2 (germline): SGHRS, YFSETQ. The CDR3 DNA is TGCGCCAGCAGCCCCGGGACAATCTATGGCTACACCTTC. This codes for CASSPGTIYGYTF.

V and J are TRBV7-3 and TRBJ2-5; 9 nucleotides agree with TRBD1. Unmatched junction bases numbered 5, after V lost 4 bases and J lost 5 bases. Germline lookup yields CDR1 SGHTA and CDR2 FQGTGA. The CDR3 is made up of 14 amino acids. The CDR3 DNA sequence: TGTGCCAGCAGCTCACAGGGGGCTCGGGAGACCCAGTACTTC. This translates into CASSSQGARETQYF. Complete variable domain (other parts from reference TRBV7-3 and TRBJ2-5): GAGVSQTPSNKVTEKGKYVELRCDPISGHTALYWYRQSLGQGPEFLIYFQGTGAADDSGLPNDRFFAVRPEGSVSTLKIQRTERGDSAVYLCASSSQGARETQYFGPGTRLLVL.

The chain couples TRBV6-5 to TRBJ1-1; D may be TRBD1 (6 bases). Germline CDR1 reads MNHEY; CDR2 reads SVGAGI. The V and J ends lost 6 bases and 4 bases respectively, with 12 bases between them. The length of the CDR3 is 13 residues. The CDR3 DNA sequence: TGTGCCAGCAGCCGTACAGGGTTCACTGAAGCTTTCTTT. Its translation: CASSRTGFTEAFF.

CDR3 bases: TGTGCCAGCAGCATAACAGGGGCTCACGATGGCTACACCTTC. Amino acids: CASSITGAHDGYTF. The chain recombines TRBV6-6 with TRBJ1-2, with 7 bases fitting TRBD1. The ends lost 6 bases at V and 6 bases at J; junction bases unmatched: 10. The germline V gene has CDR1 MNHNY and CDR2 SVGAGI (reference sequence). CDR3 length equals 14 residues.

The J gene is TRBJ2-4, the V gene TRBV2; perhaps TRBD1 as D (5 bases). V was trimmed by 8 bases and J by 2 bases, leaving 16 bases between them. Germline CDR1 and CDR2: SNHLY and FYNNEI. The CDR3 is made up of 15 amino acids. The CDR3 region has the DNA TGTGCCAGCGGACAAGGCCCCAGTTCCAAAAACATTCAGTACTTC. Translated, it gives CASGQGPSSKNIQYF.

The chain links TRBV7-6 to TRBJ2-1, with TRBD2 matching 8 bases. CDR1 is SGHVS and CDR2 is FNYEAQ in the germline V gene. The CDR3 totals 16 residues. V shed 5 bases, J shed 8 bases, and the junction held 14 bases outside the gene matches. CDR3 in DNA: TGTGCCAGCAGCCTTTCTCGGGGGGGGGTTTATGATGAGCAGTTCTTC. Translation: CASSLSRGGVYDEQFF.

About this clone: Within the sample, other DNA sequences also encode this same CDR3. The rearrangement joins TRBV5-1 to TRBJ2-3, with 9 bases fitting TRBD1. The CDR3 is 15 amino acids. V lost 2 bases, J lost 6 bases, and 7 bases stayed unmatched. The germline CDR1 and CDR2 sequences are SGHRS and YFSETQ. CDR3 sequence: CASSLQGAGLDTQYF. Written as DNA, the CDR3 is TGCGCCAGCAGCTTACAGGGGGCCGGGTTGGATACGCAGTATTTT.